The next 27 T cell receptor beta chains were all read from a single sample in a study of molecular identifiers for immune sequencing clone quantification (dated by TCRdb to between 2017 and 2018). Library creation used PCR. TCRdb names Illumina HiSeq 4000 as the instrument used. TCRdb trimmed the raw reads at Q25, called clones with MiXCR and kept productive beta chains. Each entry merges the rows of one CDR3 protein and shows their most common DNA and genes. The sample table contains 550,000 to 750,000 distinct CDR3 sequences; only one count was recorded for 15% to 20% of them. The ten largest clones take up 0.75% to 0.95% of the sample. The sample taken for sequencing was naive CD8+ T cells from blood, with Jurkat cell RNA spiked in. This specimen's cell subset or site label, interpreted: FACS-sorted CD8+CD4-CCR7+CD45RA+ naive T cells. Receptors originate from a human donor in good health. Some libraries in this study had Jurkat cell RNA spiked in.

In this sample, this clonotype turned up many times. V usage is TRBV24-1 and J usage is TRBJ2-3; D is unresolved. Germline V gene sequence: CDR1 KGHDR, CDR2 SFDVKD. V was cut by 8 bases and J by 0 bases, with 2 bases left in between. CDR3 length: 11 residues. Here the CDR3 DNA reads TGTGCCACCATGAGCACAGATACGCAGTATTTT. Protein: CATMSTDTQYF.

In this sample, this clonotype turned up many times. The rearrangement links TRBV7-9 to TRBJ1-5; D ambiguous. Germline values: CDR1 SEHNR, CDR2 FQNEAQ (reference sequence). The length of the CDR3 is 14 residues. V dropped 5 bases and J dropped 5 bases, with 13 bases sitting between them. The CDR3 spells CASSQGQLYQPQHF. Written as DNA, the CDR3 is TGTGCCAGCAGCCAAGGGCAGCTTTATCAGCCCCAGCATTTT.

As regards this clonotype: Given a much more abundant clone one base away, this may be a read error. The CDR3 DNA follows: TGTGCCAGCAGCTTAGGGGTCAGGGGTCGGGATACGCAGTATTTT. Translating it yields CASSLGVRGRDTQYF. The rearrangement links TRBV13 to TRBJ2-3; maybe TRBD1 (6 bases). Trimming shortened V by 0 bases and J by 6 bases, and 13 bases separated the two germline ends. In germline, CDR1 is PRHDT, CDR2 FYEKMQ (reference sequence). The CDR3 length is 15 residues.

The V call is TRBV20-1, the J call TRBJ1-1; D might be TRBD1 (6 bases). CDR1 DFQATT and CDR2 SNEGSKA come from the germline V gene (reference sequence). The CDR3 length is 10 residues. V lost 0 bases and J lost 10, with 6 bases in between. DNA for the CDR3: TGCAGTGCTAGAGAAGGGGGAGCTTTCTTT. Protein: CSAREGGAFF.

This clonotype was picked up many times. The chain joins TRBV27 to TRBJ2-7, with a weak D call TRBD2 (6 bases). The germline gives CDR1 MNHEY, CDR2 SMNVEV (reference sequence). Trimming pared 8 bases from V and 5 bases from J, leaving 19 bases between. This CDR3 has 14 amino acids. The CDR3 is CASRGLGAAHEQYF. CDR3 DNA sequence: TGTGCCAGCCGGGGGTTAGGGGCTGCCCACGAGCAGTACTTC.

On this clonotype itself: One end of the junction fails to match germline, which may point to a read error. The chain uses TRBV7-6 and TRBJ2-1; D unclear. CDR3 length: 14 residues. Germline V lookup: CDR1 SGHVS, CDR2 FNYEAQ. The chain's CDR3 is CASSLSETYKEQFF. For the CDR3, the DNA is TGTGCCAGCAGCTTAAGCGAGACCTACAAAGAGCAGTTCTTC.

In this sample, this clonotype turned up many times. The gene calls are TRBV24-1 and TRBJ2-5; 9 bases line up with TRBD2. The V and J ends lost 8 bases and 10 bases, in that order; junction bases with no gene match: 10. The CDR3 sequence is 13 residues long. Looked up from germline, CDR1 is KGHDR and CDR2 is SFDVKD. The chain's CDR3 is CATMGLASLDQYF. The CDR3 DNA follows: TGTGCCACCATGGGACTAGCTAGCTTGGACCAGTACTTC.

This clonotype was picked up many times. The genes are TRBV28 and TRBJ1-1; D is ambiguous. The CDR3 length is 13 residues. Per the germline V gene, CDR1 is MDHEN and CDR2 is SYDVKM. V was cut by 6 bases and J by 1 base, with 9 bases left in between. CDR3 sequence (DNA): TGTGCCAGCAGAATTAATCCGAACACTGAAGCTTTCTTT. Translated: CASRINPNTEAFF.

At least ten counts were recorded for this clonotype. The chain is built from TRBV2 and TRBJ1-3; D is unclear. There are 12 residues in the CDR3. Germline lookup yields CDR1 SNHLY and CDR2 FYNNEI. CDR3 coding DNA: TGTGCTACCGGAGGGCGTGAAAACACCATATATTTT. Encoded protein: CATGGRENTIYF.

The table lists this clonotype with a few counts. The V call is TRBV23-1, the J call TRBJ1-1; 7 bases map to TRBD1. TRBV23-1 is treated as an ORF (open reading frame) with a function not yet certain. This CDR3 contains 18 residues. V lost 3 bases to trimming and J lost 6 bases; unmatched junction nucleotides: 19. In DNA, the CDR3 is TGCGCCAGCAGTCACCCCGTGCCACCGACAGGGAAGTCCCCTGAAGCTTTCTTT. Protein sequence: CASSHPVPPTGKSPEAFF.

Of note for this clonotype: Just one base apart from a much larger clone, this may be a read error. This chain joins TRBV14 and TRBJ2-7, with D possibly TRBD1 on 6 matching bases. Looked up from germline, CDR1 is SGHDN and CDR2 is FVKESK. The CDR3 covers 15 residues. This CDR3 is CASSLMDSTPYGQYF. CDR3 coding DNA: TGTGCCAGCAGCCTAATGGACAGTACCCCCTACGGGCAGTACTTC.

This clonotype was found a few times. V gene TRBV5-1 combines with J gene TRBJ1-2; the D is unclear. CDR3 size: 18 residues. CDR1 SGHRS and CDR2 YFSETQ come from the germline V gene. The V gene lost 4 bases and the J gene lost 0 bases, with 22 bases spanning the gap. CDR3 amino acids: CASSPRDGRRETNYGYTF. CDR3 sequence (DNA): TGCGCCAGCAGCCCGAGGGATGGAAGACGGGAGACTAACTATGGCTACACCTTC.

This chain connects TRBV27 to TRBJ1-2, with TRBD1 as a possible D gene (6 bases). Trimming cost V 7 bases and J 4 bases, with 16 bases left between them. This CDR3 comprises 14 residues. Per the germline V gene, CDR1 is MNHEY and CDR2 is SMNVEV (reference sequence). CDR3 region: CASTPRGTSYGYTF. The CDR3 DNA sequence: TGTGCCAGCACCCCCAGGGGTACAAGCTATGGCTACACCTTC.

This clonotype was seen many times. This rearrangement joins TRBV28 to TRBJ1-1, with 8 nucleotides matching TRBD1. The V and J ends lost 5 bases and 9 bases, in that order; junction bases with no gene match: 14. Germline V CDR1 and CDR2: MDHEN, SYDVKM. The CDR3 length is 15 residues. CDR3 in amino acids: CASSKTQGEVMKAFF. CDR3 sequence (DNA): TGTGCCAGCAGTAAAACACAGGGGGAGGTCATGAAAGCTTTCTTT.

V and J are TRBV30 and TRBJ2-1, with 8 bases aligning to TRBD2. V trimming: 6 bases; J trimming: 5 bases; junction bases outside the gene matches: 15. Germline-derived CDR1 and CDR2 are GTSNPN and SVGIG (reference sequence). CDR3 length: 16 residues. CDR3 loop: CACPPLAGLDNNEQFF. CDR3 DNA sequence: TGTGCCTGCCCCCCCTTAGCGGGACTGGACAACAATGAGCAGTTCTTC.

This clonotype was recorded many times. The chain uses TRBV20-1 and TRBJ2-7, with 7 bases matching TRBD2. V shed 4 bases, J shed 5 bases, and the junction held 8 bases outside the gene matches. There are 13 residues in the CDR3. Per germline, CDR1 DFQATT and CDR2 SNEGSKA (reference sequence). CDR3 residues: CSATAGVDDEQYF. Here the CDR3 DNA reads TGCAGTGCTACGGCGGGAGTTGACGACGAGCAGTACTTC.

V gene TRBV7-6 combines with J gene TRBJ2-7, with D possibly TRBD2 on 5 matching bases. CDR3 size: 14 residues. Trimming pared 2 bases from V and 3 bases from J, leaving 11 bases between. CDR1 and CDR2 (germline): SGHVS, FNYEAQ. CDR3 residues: CASSLRDGGYEQYF. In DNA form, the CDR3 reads TGTGCCAGCAGCTTACGGGATGGCGGCTACGAGCAGTACTTC.

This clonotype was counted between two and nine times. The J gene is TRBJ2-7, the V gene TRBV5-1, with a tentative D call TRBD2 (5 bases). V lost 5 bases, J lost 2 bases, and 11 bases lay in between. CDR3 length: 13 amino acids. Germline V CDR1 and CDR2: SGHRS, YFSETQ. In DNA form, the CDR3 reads TGCGCCAGCAGATTTGAGGGAACCTACGAGCAGTACTTC. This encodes CASRFEGTYEQYF.

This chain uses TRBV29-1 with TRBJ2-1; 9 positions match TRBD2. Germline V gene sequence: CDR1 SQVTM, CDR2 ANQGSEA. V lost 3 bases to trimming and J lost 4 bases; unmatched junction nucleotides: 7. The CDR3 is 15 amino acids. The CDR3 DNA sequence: TGCAGCGTTGATGGCGGCGGGAGGGGGTACAATGAGCAGTTCTTC. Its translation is CSVDGGGRGYNEQFF.

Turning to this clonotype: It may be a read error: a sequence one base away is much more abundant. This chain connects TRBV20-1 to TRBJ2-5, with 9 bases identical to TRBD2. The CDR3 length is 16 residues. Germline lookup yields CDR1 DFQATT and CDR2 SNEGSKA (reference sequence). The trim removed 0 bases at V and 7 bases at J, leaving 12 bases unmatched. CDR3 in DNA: TGCAGTGCTAGAGATCTCAGGGTAGCGGGAGAAGGGACCCAGTACTTC. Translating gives CSARDLRVAGEGTQYF.

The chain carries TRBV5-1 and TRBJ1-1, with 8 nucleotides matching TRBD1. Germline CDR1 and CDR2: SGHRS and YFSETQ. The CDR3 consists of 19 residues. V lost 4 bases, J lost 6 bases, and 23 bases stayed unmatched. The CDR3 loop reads CASSAREGQGHLGLSEAFF. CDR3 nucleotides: TGCGCCAGCAGCGCGCGGGAAGGACAGGGCCACCTCGGACTTTCTGAAGCTTTCTTT.

CDR3 region: CAITGGRGIPYEQYF. CDR3 in DNA: TGTGCCATCACCGGCGGGAGGGGCATCCCCTACGAGCAGTACTTC. The J gene is TRBJ2-7, the V gene TRBV10-3; 9 bases agree with TRBD2. This CDR3 has 15 residues. CDR1 and CDR2 (germline): ENHRY, SYGVKD. V lost 7 bases and J lost 2; bases outside the gene matches: 9.

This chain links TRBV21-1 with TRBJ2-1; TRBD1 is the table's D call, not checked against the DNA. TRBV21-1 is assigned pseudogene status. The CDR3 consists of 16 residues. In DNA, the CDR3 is TGTGCCAGCAGCACGGCCCGGGACAGGGGGCTGAATGAGCAGTTCTTC. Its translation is CASSTARDRGLNEQFF.

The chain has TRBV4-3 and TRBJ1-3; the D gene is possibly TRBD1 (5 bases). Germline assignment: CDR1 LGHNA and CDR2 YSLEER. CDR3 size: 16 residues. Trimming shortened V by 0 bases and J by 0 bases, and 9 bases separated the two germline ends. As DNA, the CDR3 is TGCGCCAGCAGCCAAGAAAGACAGAGCTCTGGAAACACCATATATTTT. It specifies CASSQERQSSGNTIYF.

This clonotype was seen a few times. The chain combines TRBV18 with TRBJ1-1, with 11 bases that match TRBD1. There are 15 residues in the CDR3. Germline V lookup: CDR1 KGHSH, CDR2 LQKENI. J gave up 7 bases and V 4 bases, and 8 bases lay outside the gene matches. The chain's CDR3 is CASSLGTGGYGEAFF. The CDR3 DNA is TGTGCCAGCTCACTAGGGACAGGGGGTTATGGTGAAGCTTTCTTT.

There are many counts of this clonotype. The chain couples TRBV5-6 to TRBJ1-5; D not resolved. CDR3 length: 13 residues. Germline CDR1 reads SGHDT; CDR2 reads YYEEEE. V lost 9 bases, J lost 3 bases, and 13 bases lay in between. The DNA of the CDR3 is TGTGCCACCTCCCCCTCACCCAATCAGCCCCAGCATTTT. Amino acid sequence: CATSPSPNQPQHF.

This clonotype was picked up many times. The CDR3 DNA is TGCGCCAGCAGCCAAGAACCGGGGAATACCTACGAGCAGTACTTC. It translates to CASSQEPGNTYEQYF. The gene calls are TRBV4-1 and TRBJ2-7, with D perhaps TRBD2 (5 bases). CDR3 length equals 15 residues. Trimming removed 0 bases at V and 2 bases at J, with 11 bases between. In germline, CDR1 is MGHRA, CDR2 YSYEKL.